This T cell receptor (beta chain) was obtained from a study of blood T cells in healthy people across ages. Looked up from germline, CDR1 is MGHRA and CDR2 is YSYEKL. This CDR3 contains 17 residues. The V end lost 2 bases, the J end lost 3 bases, and 17 bases lay between the germline ends. About this clonotype itself: Its matching antigen is unknown.

Through a sample-barcoded 5' primer and a J-beta primer mix, a second PCR was run for roughly 6 to 12 cycles. TCRdb ran MiXCR on the 5' RACE reads and lists one entry per CDR3 protein. The data show about 1.6 million distinct CDR3 sequences, roughly 32% seen once. Findings and caveats of the study: Reliance upon unsorted PBMCs precluded definitive naive versus antigen-experienced comparison. Underestimates were what the diversity estimates from one million T cells were considered to be.

Ranging in age from about 6 to 95, the donors were healthy Caucasian individuals from Russia. The chain links TRBV4-1 to TRBJ2-1; TRBD2 might be the D (5 bases). The sequence was collected from a young woman in good health. The sequencing input was blood. As DNA, the CDR3 is TGCGCCAGCAGCCAACTGCGGGTCCGGAAAAACTACAATGAGCAGTTCTTC. Translated: CASSQLRVRKNYNEQFF.